A single sample is the source of the 17 T cell receptor beta chains below, sequenced in a study of T cell responses to AZD1222 COVID-19 vaccine. Here immunoSEQ multiplex PCR was the method, and the copy in TCRdb shows in-frame clones only, minus some. The sample has some 140,000 clones, 88% seen once; the top ten hold approximately 3.1%. The input for sequencing was peripheral blood, taken on day 0 of AZD1222 vaccination. These receptors were collected from an adult in good health.

The table lists this clone with a few counts. J is TRBJ2-1 and V is TRBV5-6; no reliable D call. Per germline, CDR1 SGHDT and CDR2 YYEEEE. The germline V and J ends were trimmed by 0 bases and 5 bases, with 6 bases remaining between them. This CDR3 is 13 amino acids long. The CDR3 coding sequence is TGTGCCAGCAGCTTGGAAAGAAACAATGAGCAGTTCTTC. It translates to CASSLERNNEQFF.

The chain recombines TRBV3-1 (or the pseudogene TRBV3-2) with TRBJ2-2; 7 bases fit TRBD2. Unmatched junction bases numbered 16, after V lost 8 bases and J lost 7 bases. This CDR3 region has 16 residues. The V gene's germline CDR1 is LGHDT and CDR2 YNNKEL (reference sequence). The CDR3 region has the DNA TGTGCCAGCGGGGACCACGGAGCGGGGTACGTCGGGGAGCTGTTTTTT. Translation: CASGDHGAGYVGELFF.

The J gene is TRBJ2-7, the V gene TRBV6-2 or TRBV6-3; D ambiguous. Germline V gives CDR1 MNHEY, CDR2 SVGEGT. Trimming pared 6 bases from V and 0 bases from J, leaving 9 bases between. The CDR3 length is 13 residues. CDR3 nucleotide sequence: TGTGCCAGCAGCACCCTCAGCTCCTACGAGCAGTACTTC. Translated, it gives CASSTLSSYEQYF.

The J gene is TRBJ2-5, the V gene TRBV6-2 or TRBV6-3; D possibly corresponds to TRBD2 (6 bases). Germline V gene sequence: CDR1 MNHEY, CDR2 SVGEGT. The V end was cut by 5 bases, the J end by 7 bases, with 14 bases between. This CDR3 contains 13 residues. The CDR3 DNA reads as TGTGCCAGCAGTCAGACGGCGGGGCGGACCCAGTACTTC. Amino acid sequence: CASSQTAGRTQYF.

This chain joins TRBV18 and TRBJ1-5; TRBD1 aligns across 8 bases. The CDR3 extends over 15 amino acids. V lost 3 bases to trimming and J lost 6 bases; unmatched junction nucleotides: 7. Looked up from germline, CDR1 is KGHSH and CDR2 is LQKENI. CDR3 DNA: TGTGCCAGCTCACCCCAGACAGGGGAGAGTCAGCCCCAGCATTTT. Translating it yields CASSPQTGESQPQHF.

The rearrangement links TRBV11-3 to TRBJ2-7, with TRBD2 matching over 9 bases. V gave up 1 base and J gave up 3 bases; unmatched junction bases: 4. Germline V gives CDR1 SGHNT, CDR2 YENEEA. This CDR3 region has 15 residues. CDR3 in DNA: TGTGCCAGCAGCTTAGGCGGGGGGGCCCACTACGAGCAGTACTTC. It specifies CASSLGGGAHYEQYF.

The chain combines TRBV5-1 with TRBJ2-1; D tentatively fits TRBD1 or TRBD2 (5 bases each). CDR3 size: 14 residues. Germline CDR1 is SGHRS and CDR2 is YFSETQ. With 0 bases removed from V and 10 bases from J, the gap between germline ends came to 14 bases. The CDR3 reads CASSLDVGVGEQFF. The CDR3 DNA reads TGCGCCAGCAGCTTGGATGTGGGGGTTGGCGAGCAGTTCTTC.

This clone was seen just once. This chain links TRBV7-6 with TRBJ2-7, with D tentatively TRBD2 (6 bases). CDR3 length equals 14 residues. V was shortened by 5 bases and J by 3 bases, with 14 bases between the two germline ends. Germline CDR1 and CDR2: SGHVS and FNYEAQ. This CDR3 is CASSPSGSDYEQYF. CDR3 nucleotide sequence: TGTGCCAGCAGCCCAAGCGGGTCCGACTACGAGCAGTACTTC.

The chain uses TRBV9 and TRBJ2-1, with D possibly matching TRBD1 (5 bases). The V gene lost 4 bases and the J gene lost 0 bases, with 14 bases spanning the gap. CDR3 length equals 16 residues. CDR1 and CDR2 from the germline V gene are SGDLS and YYNGEE. The CDR3 here is CASSPQGSSSYNEQFF. CDR3 nucleotides: TGTGCCAGCAGCCCGCAGGGTTCTTCCTCCTACAATGAGCAGTTCTTC.

This clone was recorded a few times. The chain combines TRBV11-3 with TRBJ1-1, with 7 bases fitting TRBD1. V shed 5 bases and J 4 bases; nucleotides not matched to a gene: 10. Germline CDR1 and CDR2: SGHNT and YENEEA. This CDR3 comprises 15 residues. The CDR3 DNA reads as TGTGCCAGCAGCCAAGGGGGCGCCGAAGCCACTGAAGCTTTCTTT. Its protein is CASSQGGAEATEAFF.

The J gene is TRBJ2-1, the V gene TRBV5-1; 10 nucleotides line up with TRBD2. Per the germline V gene, CDR1 is SGHRS and CDR2 is YFSETQ. The CDR3 covers 16 residues. The ends lost 0 bases at V and 2 bases at J; junction bases unmatched: 2. CDR3 loop: CASSLVLAGAYNEQFF. The CDR3, as DNA: TGCGCCAGCAGCTTGGTGCTAGCGGGGGCCTACAATGAGCAGTTCTTC.

This rearrangement joins TRBV19 to TRBJ1-2; 8 nucleotides line up with TRBD1. With 5 bases clipped from V and 8 bases from J, the junction kept 10 bases outside the gene matches. The CDR3 covers 14 residues. Looked up from germline, CDR1 is LNHDA and CDR2 is SQIVND (reference sequence). For the CDR3, the DNA is TGTGCCAGTAGTGAACGGACAGGGAGCAGGGGCTACACCTTC. Translating gives CASSERTGSRGYTF.

The chain joins TRBV15 to TRBJ1-1; possible D gene TRBD1, 6 bases. This CDR3 has 14 amino acids. From germline, CDR1 is LNHNV and CDR2 YYDKDF (reference sequence). V shed 6 bases and J shed 0 bases, with 11 bases lying between them. CDR3 residues: CATRAGDMNTEAFF. The CDR3 region has the DNA TGTGCCACCAGGGCGGGGGACATGAACACTGAAGCTTTCTTT.

The chain employs TRBV2 and TRBJ1-1; D possibly corresponds to TRBD1 (5 bases). Per germline, CDR1 SNHLY and CDR2 FYNNEI. The CDR3 is 14 residues long. The V end lost 4 bases, the J end lost 1 base, and 10 bases lay between the germline ends. The CDR3 region has the DNA TGTGCCAGCAGTGTCGGGACGGCGAACACTGAAGCTTTCTTT. Amino acid sequence: CASSVGTANTEAFF.

The chain couples TRBV6-5 to TRBJ1-6; D not resolved. Trimming cost V 3 bases and J 6 bases, with 9 bases left between them. The CDR3 extends over 14 amino acids. Germline CDR1 is MNHEY and CDR2 is SVGAGI. The CDR3 region is CASSYQGFNSPLHF. DNA of the CDR3: TGTGCCAGCAGTTATCAAGGATTTAATTCACCCCTCCACTTT.

V gene TRBV5-1 combines with J gene TRBJ1-1, with unresolved D. Germline CDR1 is SGHRS and CDR2 is YFSETQ. Trimming stripped 0 bases from V and 4 bases from J, with 7 bases between. The CDR3 contains 13 residues. CDR3 coding DNA: TGCGCCAGCAGCTTGGACATGTTCACTGAAGCTTTCTTT. This encodes CASSLDMFTEAFF.

The J gene is TRBJ1-1, the V gene TRBV7-9; possibly TRBD1 for D (6 bases). Germline V CDR1 and CDR2: SEHNR, FQNEAQ (reference sequence). Trimming took 5 bases from V and 4 from J, leaving 14 bases between them. This CDR3 is built from 14 residues. The chain's CDR3 is CASSEFVGGTEAFF. The CDR3 DNA is TGTGCCAGCAGCGAATTTGTAGGGGGCACTGAAGCTTTCTTT.